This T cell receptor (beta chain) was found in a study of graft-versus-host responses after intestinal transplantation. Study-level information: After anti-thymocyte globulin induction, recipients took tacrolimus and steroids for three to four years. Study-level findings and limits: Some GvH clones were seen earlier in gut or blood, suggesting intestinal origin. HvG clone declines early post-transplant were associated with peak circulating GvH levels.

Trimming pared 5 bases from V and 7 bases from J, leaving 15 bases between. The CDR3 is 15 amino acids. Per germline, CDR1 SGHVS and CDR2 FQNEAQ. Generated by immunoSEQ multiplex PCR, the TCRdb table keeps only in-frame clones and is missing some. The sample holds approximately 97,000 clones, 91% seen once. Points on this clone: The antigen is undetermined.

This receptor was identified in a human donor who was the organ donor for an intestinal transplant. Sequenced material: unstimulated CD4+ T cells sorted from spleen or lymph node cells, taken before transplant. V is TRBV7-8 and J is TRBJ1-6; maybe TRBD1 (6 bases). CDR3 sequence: CASSPAGQRNSPLHF. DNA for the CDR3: TGTGCCAGCAGCCCCGCCGGACAGAGAAATTCACCCCTCCACTTT.